These 15 T cell receptor beta chains share one sample of origin, sequenced in a study of long-term antiretroviral therapy in people with HIV. Runs used v3.0 of the immunoSEQ assay and were done at survey level. Method: immunoSEQ multiplex PCR; TCRdb's copy keeps in-frame clones and lacks some. In the table there are about 20,000 clones, more than 65% of which are singletons. Sequencing used unsorted PBMCs, obtained 2.3 to 2.5 years after starting antiretroviral therapy. These TCRs come from a middle-aged man with HIV.

CDR3 coding DNA: TGTGCCAGCAGTTCTTACAACCACGAGCAGTACTTC. Translating it yields CASSSYNHEQYF. The genes are TRBV6-6 and TRBJ2-7; D gene ambiguous. Germline CDR1 reads MNHNY; CDR2 reads SVGAGI (reference sequence). The CDR3 loop spans 12 amino acids. V was cut by 4 bases and J by 5 bases, with 9 bases left in between.

The chain is built from TRBV5-4 and TRBJ2-3; D unresolved. The CDR3 length is 16 residues. Trimming shortened V by 1 base and J by 2 bases, and 14 bases separated the two germline ends. The germline gives CDR1 SGHNT, CDR2 YYREEE (reference sequence). The CDR3 spells CASSLSNPLITDTQYF. The CDR3 DNA is TGTGCCAGCAGCTTGTCAAATCCGCTTATCACAGATACGCAGTATTTT.

The chain carries TRBV7-2 and TRBJ2-4, with TRBD1 matching 11 bases. This CDR3 spans 16 amino acids. CDR1 and CDR2 (germline): SGHTA, FQGNSA. Trimming took 5 bases from V and 7 from J; bases not matched to a gene: 10. This chain's CDR3 is CASSLRTGTGGNIQYF. In DNA form, the CDR3 reads TGTGCCAGCAGCCTTCGAACCGGGACAGGGGGGAACATTCAGTACTTC.

This chain connects TRBV2 to TRBJ2-5; D uncertain. The CDR3 covers 9 residues. Trimming removed 10 bases at V and 4 bases at J, with 4 bases between. Germline values: CDR1 SNHLY, CDR2 FYNNEI. CDR3: CAKGETQYF. The CDR3 region has the DNA TGTGCCAAAGGAGAGACCCAGTACTTC.

A few counts support this clone. This chain links TRBV7-9 with TRBJ2-7; D gene ambiguous. The CDR3 covers 14 residues. Germline V gene data show CDR1 as SEHNR and CDR2 as FQNEAQ (reference sequence). Trimming removed 1 base at V and 2 bases at J, with 9 bases between. CDR3 DNA: TGTGCCAGCAGCTTAGACTGGGAAACCTACGAGCAGTACTTC. Amino acid sequence: CASSLDWETYEQYF. The full variable domain, with the rest looked up from reference TRBV7-9 and TRBJ2-7, is DTGVSQNPRHKITKRGQNVTFRCDPISEHNRLYWYRQTLGQGPEFLTYFQNEAQLEKSRLLSDRFSAERPKGSFSTLEIQRTEQGDSAMYLCASSLDWETYEQYFGPGTRLTVT.

The V and J genes are TRBV6-5 and TRBJ1-5; possible D gene TRBD1, 5 bases. This CDR3 is built from 15 residues. The germline V and J ends were trimmed by 0 bases and 6 bases, with 12 bases remaining between them. Germline assignment: CDR1 MNHEY and CDR2 SVGAGI. The CDR3 here is CASSYSGGGSQPQHF. CDR3 in DNA: TGTGCCAGCAGTTACTCGGGGGGTGGGAGTCAGCCCCAGCATTTT.

A single count supports this clone. The chain joins TRBV18 to TRBJ1-3, with D uncertain. Trimming stripped 2 bases from V and 0 bases from J, with 11 bases between. Germline-derived CDR1 and CDR2 are KGHSH and LQKENI. There are 16 residues in the CDR3. The CDR3 loop reads CASSPSGSHSGNTIYF. The CDR3 nucleotides are TGTGCCAGCTCACCATCGGGCAGCCACTCTGGAAACACCATATATTTT.

This clone has only one observation. CDR3 nucleotide sequence: TGCGCCAGCAGTGAGGCCTACGAGCAGTACTTC. Translating it yields CASSEAYEQYF. The chain links TRBV10-2 to TRBJ2-7; no clear D. V lost 2 bases and J 2 bases, leaving 1 base between the germline ends. The CDR3 runs 11 residues. Germline V gene data show CDR1 as WSHSY and CDR2 as SAAADI.

This chain links TRBV18 with TRBJ2-7; 8 bases match TRBD2. There are 14 residues in the CDR3. The V segment lost 2 bases and the J segment 4 bases; nucleotides outside the gene matches: 4. Germline V gene data show CDR1 as KGHSH and CDR2 as LQKENI. The CDR3 spells CASSPIERGYEQYF. CDR3 nucleotide sequence: TGTGCCAGCTCACCAATAGAGCGGGGGTACGAGCAGTACTTC.

The chain carries TRBV29-1 and TRBJ2-2; TRBD2 matches at 10 bases. The germline V gene encodes CDR1 SQVTM and CDR2 ANQGSEA. This CDR3 has 18 residues. Trimming removed 1 base from V and 0 bases from J; junction bases left unmatched: 8. CDR3 protein: CSVEGLGLADANTGELFF. The CDR3 DNA reads as TGCAGCGTTGAAGGTTTAGGACTAGCGGACGCGAACACCGGGGAGCTGTTTTTT.

The chain carries TRBV5-4 and TRBJ2-7; D remains unclear. The CDR3 is 13 amino acids. Deletions cut 0 bases from V and 3 bases from J, with 7 bases between. CDR1 is SGHNT and CDR2 is YYREEE in the germline V gene (reference sequence). The CDR3 protein is CASSLVVGYEQYF. Written as DNA, the CDR3 is TGTGCCAGCAGCTTGGTGGTGGGCTACGAGCAGTACTTC.

This clone was recorded only once. V is TRBV18 and J is TRBJ2-7, with 13 bases that match TRBD2. CDR1 and CDR2 from the germline V gene are KGHSH and LQKENI. The CDR3 contains 14 residues. The trim removed 1 base at V and 12 bases at J, leaving 6 bases unmatched. The CDR3, as DNA: TGTGCCAGCTCACCACTAGGGACTAGCGGGAACTGGTACTTC. The encoded protein is CASSPLGTSGNWYF. Full variable domain (missing parts from reference TRBV18 and TRBJ2-7): NAGVMQNPRHLVRRRGQEARLRCSPMKGHSHVYWYRQLPEEGLKFMVYLQKENIIDESGMPKERFSAEFPKEGPSILRIQQVVRGDSAAYFCASSPLGTSGNWYFGPGTRLTVT.

The chain joins TRBV12-5 to TRBJ1-2, with TRBD1 matching over 8 bases. The CDR3 is 16 amino acids. The germline CDR1 and CDR2 sequences are LGHNT and FRNRAP. The J segment lost 2 bases and the V segment lost 2 bases, leaving 7 bases of the junction unmatched. The CDR3 protein is CASGLYTGGTNYGYTF. CDR3 in DNA: TGTGCTAGTGGTTTGTATACAGGGGGAACCAACTATGGCTACACCTTC.

This clone came up once. The genes are TRBV7-9 and TRBJ2-1; 11 bases fit TRBD2. The CDR3 contains 14 residues. The germline CDR1 and CDR2 sequences are SEHNR and FQNEAQ (reference sequence). Trimming took 4 bases from V and 10 from J; bases not matched to a gene: 6. This CDR3 is CASSSGTSGGEQFF. CDR3 sequence (DNA): TGTGCCAGCAGCTCCGGGACTAGCGGAGGAGAGCAGTTCTTC. Looking up the rest from reference TRBV7-9 and TRBJ2-1 gives the full variable domain: DTGVSQNPRHKITKRGQNVTFRCDPISEHNRLYWYRQTLGQGPEFLTYFQNEAQLEKSRLLSDRFSAERPKGSFSTLEIQRTEQGDSAMYLCASSSGTSGGEQFFGPGTRLTVL.

The chain employs TRBV29-1 and TRBJ2-1; no firm D call. V was cut by 2 bases and J by 10 bases, with 9 bases left in between. The CDR3 extends over 11 amino acids. Germline CDR1 is SQVTM and CDR2 is ANQGSEA. For the CDR3, the DNA is TGCAGCGTTGAAACGTATCGGGAGCAGTTCTTC. It translates to CSVETYREQFF.